Listed below are T cell receptor beta chains from one sample, sequenced in a study of response to subunit inactivated influenza vaccine. Via MiXCR, TCRdb re-called the RT-PCR reads, giving one row per CDR3 protein. The sample has 450,000 to 600,000 distinct CDR3 sequences; around 7.7% are singletons. Material: PBMCs from blood, obtained less than 30 months after vaccination. These receptor sequences come from a man aged 45 to 70 who received an inactivated influenza vaccine. The CDR3 runs from the conserved cysteine through the conserved F or W. The D gene is left open where the match is weak. Part of the rows lack a size; the others show once, few, many or a class for expanded clones.

v_call	clone_size	d_call	j_call	cdr3_nt	cdr3_aa
TRBV6-2/TRBV6-3	few	NA	TRBJ2-7	TGTGCCAGCTCATGGGCCTTGATCGGCTACGAGCAGTACTTC	CASSWALIGYEQYF
TRBV4-2	NA	TRBD2	TRBJ2-1	TGTGCCAGCAGCCAAGAGGGGCAGCGGGGGGGCTTCTCCTACAATGAGCAGTTCTTC	CASSQEGQRGGFSYNEQFF
TRBV2	many	NA	TRBJ2-7	TGTGCCAGCGTGGGGTGGAATCGGGTCTACGAGCAGTACTTC	CASVGWNRVYEQYF
TRBV7-2	many	TRBD1	TRBJ1-2	TGTGCCAGCAGCACGGACAGGGGTAACTATGGCTACACCTTC	CASSTDRGNYGYTF
TRBV20-1	few	TRBD1	TRBJ2-5	TGCAGTGCTAGGACGGACAGGGGGTACCAAGAGACCCAGTACTTC	CSARTDRGYQETQYF
TRBV20-1	few	TRBD1	TRBJ2-7	TGCAGTGCCTCAGGACAGGGGGCGAGTCATTACGAGCAGTACTTC	CSASGQGASHYEQYF
TRBV12-3/TRBV12-4	once	TRBD2	TRBJ2-2	TGTGCCAGCACCATGACTAGCGGCCCTATGAACACGAACACCGGGGAGCTGTTTTTT	CASTMTSGPMNTNTGELFF
TRBV3-1	few	TRBD1	TRBJ1-1	TGTGCCAGCAGCCAAGTACAGGGGGGCTTCGCTTTCTTT	CASSQVQGGFAFF
TRBV20-1	many	NA	TRBJ1-5	TGCAGTGCTAGAGCGGGGGGTGGGCACAATCAGCCCCAGCATTTT	CSARAGGGHNQPQHF
TRBV20-1	few	TRBD2	TRBJ2-4	TGCAGTGCTAGAGGTGGACTAGCGGGGGGGATAGCCAAAAACATTCAGTACTTC	CSARGGLAGGIAKNIQYF
TRBV4-2	few	TRBD2	TRBJ2-3	TGTGCCAGCAGCCAAGGACTAGCGGGATTCACAGATACGCAGTATTTT	CASSQGLAGFTDTQYF
TRBV7-2	many	NA	TRBJ2-2	TGTGCCAGCAGCTTAATGGCCCGGGGCACCGGGGAGCTGTTTTTT	CASSLMARGTGELFF
TRBV5-1	many	NA	TRBJ2-1	TGCGCCAGCACACGACAAGGGAGCTCCTACAATGAGCAGTTCTTC	CASTRQGSSYNEQFF
TRBV3-1	few	NA	TRBJ2-1	TGTGCCAGCAGCCGAGGGACTTTGTACAATGAGCAGTTCTTC	CASSRGTLYNEQFF
TRBV27	few	TRBD1	TRBJ1-2	TGTGCCAGCAGTCCGACAGGGGGGCAAGGCTACACCTTC	CASSPTGGQGYTF
TRBV30	many	NA	TRBJ2-3	TGTGCCTGGAGTGTACCCTTATTAGCGACGACAGATACGCAGTATTTT	CAWSVPLLATTDTQYF
TRBV12-3/TRBV12-4	few	NA	TRBJ2-1	TGTGCCAGCAGTTTAGGGGCTGGGGTCAGTATCAATGAGCAGTTCTTC	CASSLGAGVSINEQFF
TRBV11-2	NA	TRBD2	TRBJ2-2	TGTGCCAGCAGCGTCTTGGCGGGGGACGTCACCGGGGAGCTGTTTTTT	CASSVLAGDVTGELFF
TRBV2	few	NA	TRBJ2-3	TGTGCCAGCAGCGGGGCCGGACTCTCCCTCACAGATACGCAGTATTTT	CASSGAGLSLTDTQYF
TRBV4-2	NA	NA	TRBJ2-6	TGTACCAGCAGCCAGGCTACAGGGTCCTCTGGGGCCAACGTCCTGACTTTC	CTSSQATGSSGANVLTF
TRBV5-1	many	NA	TRBJ2-2	TGCGCCAGCAGCTTGGAAGGGGCCACCGGGGAGCTGTTTTTT	CASSLEGATGELFF
TRBV7-2	many	NA	TRBJ2-3	TGTGCCAGCAGCTTCATTCGCCCTGGGGCAGATACGCAGTATTTT	CASSFIRPGADTQYF
TRBV7-2	many	NA	TRBJ2-1	TGTGCCAGCAGCTTAGTTACCAGGTCGGGGGGCGCTGAGCAGTTCTTC	CASSLVTRSGGAEQFF
TRBV12-3/TRBV12-4	few	TRBD1	TRBJ1-2	TGTGCCAGCAGCCCACGCCTCGGGACAGCTTATGGCTACACCTTC	CASSPRLGTAYGYTF
TRBV29-1	NA	NA	TRBJ1-1	TGCAGCGTTGCGATAGGAAGGGGCCTCATGAACACTGAAGCTTTCTTT	CSVAIGRGLMNTEAFF
TRBV3-1	many	NA	TRBJ2-4	TGTGCCAGCAGCACCGGGACTGTCTTTCAGTACTTC	CASSTGTVFQYF
TRBV18	NA	NA	TRBJ1-2	TGTGCCAGCTCAACCGACAGAATCTATGGCTACACCTTC	CASSTDRIYGYTF
TRBV11-2	few	TRBD1	TRBJ2-5	TGTGCCAGCAGCTTTGTGACAGGGGGCCAAGAGACCCAGTACTTC	CASSFVTGGQETQYF
TRBV5-5	NA	NA	TRBJ1-2	TGTGCCAGCATCCCGGGAGGCCTAAATGGCTACACCTTC	CASIPGGLNGYTF
TRBV6-1	few	TRBD1	TRBJ1-3	TGTGCCTGCTCGGACAGGGCTGGAAACACCATATATTTT	CACSDRAGNTIYF
TRBV4-2	few	NA	TRBJ2-1	TGTGCCAGCAGCCTACAAGGGGGGGCCTCCTACAATGAGCAGTTCTTC	CASSLQGGASYNEQFF
TRBV6-2/TRBV6-3	few	NA	TRBJ2-6	TGTGCCAGCAGTTACTCGACAGGCGAGGGATTTCGCTCTGGGGCCAACGTCCTGACTTTC	CASSYSTGEGFRSGANVLTF
TRBV20-1	NA	NA	TRBJ2-3	TGCAGTGCTATCGAGGGCCTCACAGATACGCAGTATTTT	CSAIEGLTDTQYF
TRBV5-1	NA	NA	TRBJ1-4	TGCGCCAGCAGCGATCAGGGACCGGATGAAAAACTGTTTTTT	CASSDQGPDEKLFF
TRBV10-3	few	TRBD1	TRBJ2-7	TGTGCCATCAGTGAGGCGCTGGGACAGCCCAGGACCTACGAGCAGTACTTC	CAISEALGQPRTYEQYF
TRBV20-1	NA	TRBD2	TRBJ2-1	TGCAGTGCTAGGACTAGCGGGATTCGTCTAGAGCAGTTCTTC	CSARTSGIRLEQFF
TRBV12-3/TRBV12-4	few	TRBD2	TRBJ2-1	TGTGCCAGCAGCCCTCCCACGACTAGCGGGGGGCTTCGGTCCTACAATGAGCAGTTCTTC	CASSPPTTSGGLRSYNEQFF
TRBV7-9	few	NA	TRBJ1-3	TGTGCCAGCAGCCCCATGGGAGGGACTGGAAACACCATATATTTT	CASSPMGGTGNTIYF
TRBV29-1	NA	NA	TRBJ2-3	TGCAGCGCCGAAGTGGGGGGAGCGGGCACAGATACGCAGTATTTT	CSAEVGGAGTDTQYF
TRBV6-5	many	NA	TRBJ1-4	TGTGCCAGCAGTTCCACCCAGGAAAAACTGTTTTTT	CASSSTQEKLFF
TRBV6-6	few	NA	TRBJ1-6	TGTGCCAGCAGTTATCCAGAGGGCCCCCTCCACTTT	CASSYPEGPLHF